This passage covers 12 T cell receptor beta chains from one sample sequenced in a study of blood T cell repertoires in COVID-19. Assay: immunoSEQ multiplex PCR; the TCRdb copy retains only in-frame clones and omits some. The table records around 150,000 clones, around 84% of them present only once. The sequenced sample consisted of peripheral blood. The receptors shown here come from a woman aged 80 or over with acute or convalescent COVID-19.

The chain couples TRBV9 to TRBJ1-1, with a weak D call TRBD1 (5 bases). V shed 3 bases and J shed 4 bases, with 10 bases lying between them. Germline V gene lookup returns CDR1 SGDLS and CDR2 YYNGEE. This CDR3 spans 13 amino acids. The CDR3 spells CASSAGVGTEAFF. The CDR3 DNA follows: TGTGCCAGCAGCGCGGGGGTGGGCACTGAAGCTTTCTTT.

This sequence joins TRBV5-6 and TRBJ1-2, with D unclear. V gave up 6 bases and J gave up 4 bases, with 19 bases separating them. The CDR3 runs to 15 residues. In germline, CDR1 is SGHDT, CDR2 YYEEEE. CDR3 DNA: TGTGCCAGCACCTCAGGAGGCCATAGTGGCTATGGCTACACCTTC. This gives the protein CASTSGGHSGYGYTF.

CDR3 loop: CASSLTTGGEQYF. Here the CDR3 DNA reads TGTGCCAGCAGCCTAACGACAGGGGGCGAGCAGTACTTC. The J gene is TRBJ2-7, the V gene TRBV3-1 (or the pseudogene TRBV3-2); 9 bases fit TRBD1. The length of the CDR3 is 13 residues. Germline V gene data show CDR1 as LGHDT and CDR2 as YNNKEL (reference sequence). V lost 4 bases to trimming and J lost 6 bases; unmatched junction nucleotides: 4.

The chain is built from TRBV6-6 and TRBJ1-5; possibly TRBD1 for D (5 bases). V lost 8 bases and J lost 1, with 12 bases in between. CDR1 MNHNY and CDR2 SVGAGI come from the germline V gene (reference sequence). This CDR3 has 14 residues. CDR3 in amino acids: CASGGTQSNQPQHF. CDR3 nucleotides: TGTGCCAGCGGAGGGACTCAGAGCAATCAGCCCCAGCATTTT.

V usage is TRBV5-6 and J usage is TRBJ1-4; D unresolved. The V gene's germline CDR1 is SGHDT and CDR2 YYEEEE. V was cut by 0 bases and J by 6 bases, with 18 bases left in between. The CDR3 extends over 17 amino acids. This CDR3 reads CASSLGLPRKKYEKLFF. Written as DNA, the CDR3 is TGTGCCAGCAGCTTGGGACTTCCCCGGAAGAAATATGAAAAACTGTTTTTT.

The chain recombines TRBV3-1 (or the pseudogene TRBV3-2) with TRBJ1-2; weak D call: TRBD1 (5 bases). Germline assignment: CDR1 LGHDT and CDR2 YNNKEL (reference sequence). The CDR3 extends over 12 amino acids. Trimming pared 3 bases from V and 4 bases from J, leaving 6 bases between. The CDR3 sequence is CASSQGLYGYTF. The CDR3 bases are TGTGCCAGCAGCCAGGGACTCTATGGCTACACCTTC.

This clone has a single count. The chain combines TRBV19 with TRBJ2-7, with TRBD2 as a possible D gene (6 bases). V lost 5 bases and J lost 7, with 15 bases in between. This CDR3 contains 13 residues. CDR1 and CDR2 from the germline V gene are LNHDA and SQIVND (reference sequence). CDR3 nucleotides: TGTGCCAGTAGTCAGAGCGGACTAAGAGAGCAGTACTTC. Amino acids: CASSQSGLREQYF.

The chain recombines TRBV6-5 with TRBJ2-1; 8 bases agree with TRBD2. V dropped 2 bases and J dropped 1; count of bases not matched to a gene: 1. The CDR3 covers 15 residues. Germline values: CDR1 MNHEY, CDR2 SVGAGI. In DNA form, the CDR3 reads TGTGCCAGCAGTTACGCTAGCGGGTCCTACAATGAGCAGTTCTTC. It yields the protein CASSYASGSYNEQFF.

The V call is TRBV7-2, the J call TRBJ2-7; tentative D call: TRBD2 (5 bases). This CDR3 is built from 14 residues. Germline assignment: CDR1 SGHTA and CDR2 FQGNSA. The V end was cut by 1 base, the J end by 7 bases, with 14 bases between. The chain's CDR3 is CASSLVITRGEQYF. In DNA form, the CDR3 reads TGTGCCAGCAGCTTAGTCATCACCCGGGGAGAGCAGTACTTC.

V gene TRBV10-3 combines with J gene TRBJ1-1, with D possibly matching TRBD1 (5 bases). CDR3 length: 13 residues. Germline CDR1 is ENHRY and CDR2 is SYGVKD. Trimming cost V 3 bases and J 5 bases, with 10 bases left between them. In DNA form, the CDR3 reads TGTGCCATCAGTGAATCGGGGGAGACTGAAGCTTTCTTT. Translation gives CAISESGETEAFF.

The J gene is TRBJ1-2, the V gene TRBV4-3; D is undetermined. The CDR3 is 16 residues long. The germline V gene encodes CDR1 LGHNA and CDR2 YSLEER. Trimming pared 0 bases from V and 4 bases from J, leaving 15 bases between. The CDR3 reads CASSQDSQVQSYGYTF. In nucleotides, the CDR3 is TGCGCCAGCAGCCAAGATTCACAAGTCCAAAGCTATGGCTACACCTTC.

This chain joins TRBV3-1 (or the pseudogene TRBV3-2) and TRBJ1-3, with 8 bases that match TRBD1. Germline V CDR1 and CDR2: LGHDT, YNNKEL (reference sequence). The CDR3 covers 16 residues. Trimming took 2 bases from V and 5 from J; bases not matched to a gene: 8. The CDR3 DNA is TGTGCCAGCAGCCAATCTTACAGGGGGAGTCGAAACACCATATATTTT. This translates into CASSQSYRGSRNTIYF.